This T cell receptor (beta chain) is from a study of early T cells in non-severe SARS-CoV-2 infection. Study overall: Chains from this unsorted whole-blood bulk RNA could not be paired.

In germline, CDR1 is SGHRS, CDR2 YFSETQ. The junction had 7 bases not matched to a gene; V was cut back by 4 bases and J by 4 bases. The CDR3 loop spans 14 amino acids. With respect to this clonotype: What it recognizes is unknown.

Each single cDNA molecule received a unique molecular identifier. MiXCR, run by TCRdb on the 5' RACE reads, gives a single entry per CDR3 protein. The profile shows roughly 120,000 distinct CDR3 sequences, 10% to 15% of them singletons. Whole-study findings and limits: Sequences matched to VDJdb favored anti-spike CD8 responses, while private and CD4 specificities were missed.

The origin of this receptor is an adult who was a healthcare worker with PCR-confirmed SARS-CoV-2 infection or an uninfected control (not recorded which). Sequenced here: whole blood, sampled at baseline. This rearrangement joins TRBV5-1 to TRBJ2-5, with 7 nucleotides matching TRBD2. The CDR3 protein is CASSRGDPAETQYF. As DNA, the CDR3 is TGCGCCAGCAGCCGGGGGGACCCCGCAGAGACCCAGTACTTC.